This T cell receptor beta chain was documented in a study of regulatory T cells. General study points: Patient CD8+ T cells trended toward lower Shannon entropy than controls. In patients, unique TRB V-J pairs were restricted and V/J usage skewed, especially in Tregs.

The CDR3 runs to 15 residues. The germline V gene encodes CDR1 SGHRS and CDR2 YFSETQ. V was clipped by 0 bases and J by 8 bases; unmatched bases: 6. The PCR used 52 TRBV and 13 TRBJ primers. TCRdb's table, derived via immunoSEQ multiplex PCR, lists solely in-frame clones and lacks some. In the table there are about 20,000 clones, roughly 93% of which are singletons. In the case of this clone: What it binds is not known.

Patients, 2 to 39 years old, had expanded memory T-cell proportions. This chain links TRBV5-1 with TRBJ2-1; 9 positions match TRBD1. Sequencing was carried out using CD8+ T cells sorted from blood. The sequence came from a child aged 2 to 9 with CD3G deficiency. The chain's CDR3 is CASSLGTGEWDEQFF. DNA for the CDR3: TGCGCCAGCAGCTTGGGGACAGGGGAATGGGATGAGCAGTTCTTC.